One sample yielded the 9 T cell receptor beta chains listed below, sequenced in a study of vaccination and CD4 T cells after COVID-19 (dated by TCRdb to the early 2020s). These TCRs' antigens remain unknown. The treatment or condition label here, explained by the study, means: approximately 10-day PBMC culture with coronavirus spike peptide pools or control peptides (ViraFEST assay). The library came from PCR. Instrument on record: Illumina iSeq 100. DNA from cultured CD4+ T cells was subjected to TCR sequencing with the Oncomine TCR Beta short-read assay at the Johns Hopkins FTIC core. The public reads were quality trimmed at Q25 with fastp and then assembled into clones with MiXCR by TCRdb, keeping productive beta chains. For every CDR3 protein sequence, its rows merge into one entry that carries the most common genes and DNA. The sample table contains some 15,000 distinct CDR3 sequences; only one count was recorded for over 50% of them. The ten largest make up roughly 13% of the sample.

Sequenced input: CD4+ T cells from blood, cultured in vitro. These receptors all stem from a human donor who had recovered from COVID-19.

V gene TRBV5-1 combines with J gene TRBJ1-1; TRBD1 matches 7 bases. V lost 2 bases, J lost 0 bases, and 7 bases stayed unmatched. The CDR3 length is 16 residues. Germline CDR1 and CDR2: SGHRS and YFSETQ. CDR3 coding DNA: TGCGCCAGCAGCTTTGCAGGGGGTGTAATGAACACTGAAGCTTTCTTT. Protein product: CASSFAGGVMNTEAFF.

A few counts support this clonotype. V and J are TRBV28 and TRBJ1-5; 7 bases fit TRBD1. The CDR3 contains 16 residues. CDR1 and CDR2 from the germline V gene are MDHEN and SYDVKM. Trimming took 5 bases from V and 3 from J; bases not matched to a gene: 10. CDR3 residues: CASSQPRGQNNQPQHF. CDR3 nucleotides: TGTGCCAGCAGTCAACCAAGGGGACAGAACAATCAGCCCCAGCATTTT.

This clonotype was observed once. This rearrangement joins TRBV20-1 to TRBJ2-1; TRBD2 matches 12 bases. Losses at the gene ends were 6 bases for V and 6 bases for J; bases not matched to a gene: 6. The germline V gene has CDR1 DFQATT and CDR2 SNEGSKA (reference sequence). This CDR3 spans 14 amino acids. This chain's CDR3 is CSAPGLAGLNEQFF. The CDR3 nucleotides are TGCAGTGCCCCGGGACTAGCGGGTCTCAATGAGCAGTTCTTC.

The rearrangement links TRBV12-3 or TRBV12-4 to TRBJ1-5, with D possibly being TRBD1 (5 bases). This CDR3 has 14 residues. V dropped 3 bases and J dropped 5 bases, with 11 bases sitting between them. The CDR3 is CASSLEGRDQPQHF. The CDR3 DNA reads TGTGCCAGCAGTTTGGAGGGGAGAGATCAGCCCCAGCATTTT.

This clonotype has a handful of counts. This chain joins TRBV10-3 and TRBJ1-1; 9 bases are a match to TRBD1. CDR1 and CDR2 from the germline V gene are ENHRY and SYGVKD. CDR3 length: 14 residues. V trimming: 3 bases; J trimming: 6 bases; junction bases outside the gene matches: 5. DNA of the CDR3: TGTGCCATCAGTGATCGGGACAGGGAATCTGAAGCTTTCTTT. Encoded protein: CAISDRDRESEAFF.

This chain connects TRBV6-1 to TRBJ2-7, with 10 bases lining up with TRBD2. J gave up 4 bases and V 1 base, and 4 bases lay outside the gene matches. The germline CDR1 and CDR2 sequences are MNHNS and SASEGT. This CDR3 has 15 amino acids. Written as DNA, the CDR3 is TGTGCCAGCAGTGAAGAACTAGCGGGGTCATACGAGCAGTACTTC. Its translation is CASSEELAGSYEQYF.

The chain joins TRBV20-1 to TRBJ2-1; 9 nucleotides align to TRBD2. CDR1 and CDR2 (germline): DFQATT, SNEGSKA (reference sequence). The CDR3 totals 16 residues. V gave up 6 bases and J gave up 6 bases; unmatched junction bases: 15. The CDR3 bases are TGCAGTGCGGCCAGGGGCGGGCTAGCGGGGTTCAATGAGCAGTTCTTC. Amino acids: CSAARGGLAGFNEQFF.

The rearrangement joins TRBV25-1 to TRBJ2-7; D unresolved. CDR3 length: 13 residues. Germline CDR1 is MGHDK and CDR2 is SYGVNS. V lost 2 bases to trimming and J lost 3 bases, with 8 bases between them. Here the CDR3 DNA reads TGTGCCAGCAGTGAAATGGGGATCTACGAGCAGTACTTC. Translating gives CASSEMGIYEQYF.

The rearrangement uses TRBV7-2 and TRBJ2-5, with D maybe TRBD1 (5 bases). The V end lost 5 bases, the J end lost 2 bases, and 9 bases lay between the germline ends. The CDR3 sequence is 13 residues long. Germline V lookup: CDR1 SGHTA, CDR2 FQGNSA. CDR3 sequence: CASSIDRQETQYF. For the CDR3, the DNA is TGTGCCAGCAGCATAGACAGACAAGAGACCCAGTACTTC.